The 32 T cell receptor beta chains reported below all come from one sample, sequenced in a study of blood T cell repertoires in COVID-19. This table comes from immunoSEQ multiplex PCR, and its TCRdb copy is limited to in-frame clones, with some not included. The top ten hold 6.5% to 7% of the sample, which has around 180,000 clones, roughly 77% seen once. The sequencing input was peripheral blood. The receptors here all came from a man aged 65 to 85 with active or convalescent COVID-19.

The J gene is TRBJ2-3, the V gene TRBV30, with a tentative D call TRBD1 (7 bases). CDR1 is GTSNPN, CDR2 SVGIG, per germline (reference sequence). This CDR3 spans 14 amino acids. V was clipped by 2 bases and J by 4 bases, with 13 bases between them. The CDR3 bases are TGTGCCTGGAGTAGAGGAGGGGGCGCAGATACGCAGTATTTT. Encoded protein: CAWSRGGGADTQYF.

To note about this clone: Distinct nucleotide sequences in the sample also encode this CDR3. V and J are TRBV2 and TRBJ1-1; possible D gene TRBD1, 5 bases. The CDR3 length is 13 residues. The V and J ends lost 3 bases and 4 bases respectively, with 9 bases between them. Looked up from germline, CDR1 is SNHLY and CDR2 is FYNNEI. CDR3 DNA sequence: TGTGCCAGCAGTGACAGGGCCGGCACTGAAGCTTTCTTT. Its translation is CASSDRAGTEAFF.

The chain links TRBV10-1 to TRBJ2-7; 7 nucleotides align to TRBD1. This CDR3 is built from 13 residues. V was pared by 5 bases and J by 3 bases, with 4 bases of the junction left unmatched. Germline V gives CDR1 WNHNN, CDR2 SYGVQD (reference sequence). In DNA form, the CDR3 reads TGCGCCAGCAGTATTCGGACAGGCTACGAGCAGTACTTC. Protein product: CASSIRTGYEQYF.

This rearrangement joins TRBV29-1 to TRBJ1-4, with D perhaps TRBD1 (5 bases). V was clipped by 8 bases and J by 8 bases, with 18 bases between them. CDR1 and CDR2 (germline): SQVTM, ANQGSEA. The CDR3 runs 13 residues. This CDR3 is CSTAAGGSEKLFF. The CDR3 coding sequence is TGCAGCACTGCTGCCGGGGGTTCCGAAAAACTGTTTTTT. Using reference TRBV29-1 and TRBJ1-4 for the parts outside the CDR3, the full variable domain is SAVISQKPSRDICQRGTSLTIQCQVDSQVTMMFWYRQQPGQSLTLIATANQGSEATYESGFVIDKFPISRPNLTFSTLTVSNMSPEDSSIYLCSTAAGGSEKLFFGSGTQLSVL.

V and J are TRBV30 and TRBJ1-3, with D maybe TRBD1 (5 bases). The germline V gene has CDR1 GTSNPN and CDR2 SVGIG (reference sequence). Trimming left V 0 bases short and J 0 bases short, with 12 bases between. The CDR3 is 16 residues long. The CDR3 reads CAWSVAGTLSGNTIYF. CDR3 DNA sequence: TGTGCCTGGAGTGTGGCGGGGACCCTCTCTGGAAACACCATATATTTT.

The chain's CDR3 is CACASGVRNYGYTF. The CDR3 nucleotides read TGTGCCTGTGCGTCAGGGGTCAGGAACTATGGCTACACCTTC. The chain links TRBV30 to TRBJ1-2; maybe TRBD1 (6 bases). Germline values: CDR1 GTSNPN, CDR2 SVGIG (reference sequence). CDR3 length equals 14 residues. Trimming left V 6 bases short and J 2 bases short, with 16 bases between.

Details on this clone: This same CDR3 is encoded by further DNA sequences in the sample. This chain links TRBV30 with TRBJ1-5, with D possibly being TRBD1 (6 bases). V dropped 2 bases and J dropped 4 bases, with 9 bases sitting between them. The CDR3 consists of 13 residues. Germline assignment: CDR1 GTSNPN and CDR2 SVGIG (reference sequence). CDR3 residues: CAWSFRGNQPQHF. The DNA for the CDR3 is TGTGCCTGGAGTTTCAGGGGAAATCAGCCCCAGCATTTT.

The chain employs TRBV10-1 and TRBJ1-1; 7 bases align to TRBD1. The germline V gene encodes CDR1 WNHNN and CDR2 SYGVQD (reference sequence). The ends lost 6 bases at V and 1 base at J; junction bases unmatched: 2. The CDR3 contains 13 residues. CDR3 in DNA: TGCGCCAGCAGAAGACAGGGGAACACTGAAGCTTTCTTT. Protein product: CASRRQGNTEAFF.

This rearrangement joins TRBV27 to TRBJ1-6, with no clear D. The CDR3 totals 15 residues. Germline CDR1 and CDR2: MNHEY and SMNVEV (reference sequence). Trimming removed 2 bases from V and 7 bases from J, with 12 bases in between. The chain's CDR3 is CASSLREGSNSPLHF. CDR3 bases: TGTGCCAGCAGTTTACGGGAAGGGTCGAATTCACCCCTCCACTTT.

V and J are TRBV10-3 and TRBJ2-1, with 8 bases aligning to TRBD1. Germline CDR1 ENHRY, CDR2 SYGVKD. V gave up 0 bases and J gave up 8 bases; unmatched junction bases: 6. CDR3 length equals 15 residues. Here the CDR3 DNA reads TGTGCCATCAGTGAGTCACAACCAGGGGGCTATGAGCAGTTCTTC. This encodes CAISESQPGGYEQFF.

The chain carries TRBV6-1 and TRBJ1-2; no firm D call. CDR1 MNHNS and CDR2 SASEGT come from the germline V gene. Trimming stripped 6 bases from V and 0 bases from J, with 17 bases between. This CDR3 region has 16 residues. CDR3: CASRETYTGSNYGYTF. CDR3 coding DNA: TGTGCCAGCAGAGAAACTTATACGGGGTCTAACTATGGCTACACCTTC.

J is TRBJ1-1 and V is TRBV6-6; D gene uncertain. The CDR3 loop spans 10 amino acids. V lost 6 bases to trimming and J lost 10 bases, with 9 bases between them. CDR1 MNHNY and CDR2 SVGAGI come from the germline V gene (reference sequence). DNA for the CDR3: TGTGCCAGCAGACATCTGATAGCTTTCTTT. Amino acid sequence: CASRHLIAFF.

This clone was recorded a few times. CDR3 loop: CASSGQGYNEQFF. The CDR3 bases are TGCGCCAGCAGTGGACAGGGCTACAATGAGCAGTTCTTC. This chain joins TRBV10-1 and TRBJ2-1; 7 nucleotides line up with TRBD1. This CDR3 is 13 amino acids long. Trimming took 4 bases from V and 3 from J; bases not matched to a gene: 0. CDR1 is WNHNN and CDR2 is SYGVQD in the germline V gene (reference sequence).

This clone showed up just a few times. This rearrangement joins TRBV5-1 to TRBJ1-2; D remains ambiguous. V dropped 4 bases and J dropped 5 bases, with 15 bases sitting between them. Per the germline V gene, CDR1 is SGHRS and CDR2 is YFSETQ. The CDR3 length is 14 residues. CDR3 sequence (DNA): TGCGCCAGCAGCATTACCGGGTCCCCATATGGCTACACCTTC. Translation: CASSITGSPYGYTF. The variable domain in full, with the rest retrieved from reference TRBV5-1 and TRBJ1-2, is KAGVTQTPRYLIKTRGQQVTLSCSPISGHRSVSWYQQTPGQGLQFLFEYFSETQRNKGNFPGRFSGRQFSNSRSEMNVSTLELGDSALYLCASSITGSPYGYTFGSGTRLTVV.

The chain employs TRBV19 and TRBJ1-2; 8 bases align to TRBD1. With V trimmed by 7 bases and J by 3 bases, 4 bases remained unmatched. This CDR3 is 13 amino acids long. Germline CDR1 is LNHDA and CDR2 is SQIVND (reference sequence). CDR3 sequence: CASTKGQDYGYTF. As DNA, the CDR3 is TGTGCCAGTACCAAGGGACAGGACTATGGCTACACCTTC. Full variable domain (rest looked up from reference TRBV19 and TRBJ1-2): DGGITQSPKYLFRKEGQNVTLSCEQNLNHDAMYWYRQDPGQGLRLIYYSQIVNDFQKGDIAEGYSVSREKKESFPLTVTSAQKNPTAFYLCASTKGQDYGYTFGSGTRLTVV.

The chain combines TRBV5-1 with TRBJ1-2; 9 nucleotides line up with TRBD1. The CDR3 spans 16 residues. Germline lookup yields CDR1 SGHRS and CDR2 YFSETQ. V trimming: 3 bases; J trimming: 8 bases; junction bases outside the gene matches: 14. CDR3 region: CASSSSPGQGFRGYTF. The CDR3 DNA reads TGCGCCAGCAGCTCATCGCCGGGACAGGGTTTCCGAGGCTACACCTTC. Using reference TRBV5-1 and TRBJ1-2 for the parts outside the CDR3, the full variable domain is KAGVTQTPRYLIKTRGQQVTLSCSPISGHRSVSWYQQTPGQGLQFLFEYFSETQRNKGNFPGRFSGRQFSNSRSEMNVSTLELGDSALYLCASSSSPGQGFRGYTFGSGTRLTVV.

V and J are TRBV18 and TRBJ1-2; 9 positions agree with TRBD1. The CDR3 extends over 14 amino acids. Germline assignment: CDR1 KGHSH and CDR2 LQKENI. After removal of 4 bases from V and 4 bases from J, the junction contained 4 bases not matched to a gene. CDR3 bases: TGTGCCAGCTCACGGACAGGGGAGAGCTATGGCTACACCTTC. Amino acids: CASSRTGESYGYTF. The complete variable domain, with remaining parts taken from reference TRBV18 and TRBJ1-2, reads NAGVMQNPRHLVRRRGQEARLRCSPMKGHSHVYWYRQLPEEGLKFMVYLQKENIIDESGMPKERFSAEFPKEGPSILRIQQVVRGDSAAYFCASSRTGESYGYTFGSGTRLTVV.

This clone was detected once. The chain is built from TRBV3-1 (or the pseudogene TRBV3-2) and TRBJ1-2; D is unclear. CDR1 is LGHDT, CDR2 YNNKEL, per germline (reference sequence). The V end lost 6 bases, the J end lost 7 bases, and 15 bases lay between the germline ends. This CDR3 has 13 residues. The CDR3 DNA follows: TGTGCCAGCAGTCATGCCCGGTCAGGTGGCTACACCTTC. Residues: CASSHARSGGYTF.

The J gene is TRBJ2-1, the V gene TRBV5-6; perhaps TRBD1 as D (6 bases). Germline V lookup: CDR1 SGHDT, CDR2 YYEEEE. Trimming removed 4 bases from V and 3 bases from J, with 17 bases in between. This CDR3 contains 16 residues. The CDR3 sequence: CASSVIRDTHYNEQFF. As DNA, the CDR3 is TGTGCCAGCAGCGTGATCCGGGACACCCACTACAATGAGCAGTTCTTC.

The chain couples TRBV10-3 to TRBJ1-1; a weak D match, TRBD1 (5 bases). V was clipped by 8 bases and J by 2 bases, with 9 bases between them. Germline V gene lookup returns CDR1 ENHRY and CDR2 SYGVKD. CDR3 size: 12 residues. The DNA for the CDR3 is TGTGCCATCTCAGACAGAAACACTGAAGCTTTCTTT. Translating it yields CAISDRNTEAFF.

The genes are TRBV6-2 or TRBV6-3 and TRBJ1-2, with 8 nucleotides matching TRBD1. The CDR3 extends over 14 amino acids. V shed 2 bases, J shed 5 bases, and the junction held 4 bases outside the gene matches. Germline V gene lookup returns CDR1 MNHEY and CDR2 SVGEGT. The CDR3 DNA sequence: TGTGCCAGCAGTTACGCAGGGGGCATATATGGCTACACCTTC. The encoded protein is CASSYAGGIYGYTF.

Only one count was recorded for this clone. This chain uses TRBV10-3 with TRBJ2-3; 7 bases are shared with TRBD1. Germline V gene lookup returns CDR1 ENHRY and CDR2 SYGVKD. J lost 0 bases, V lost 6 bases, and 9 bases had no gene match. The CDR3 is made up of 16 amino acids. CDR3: CAISKTGLRSTDTQYF. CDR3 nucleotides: TGTGCCATCAGCAAGACAGGGCTGCGGAGCACAGATACGCAGTATTTT.

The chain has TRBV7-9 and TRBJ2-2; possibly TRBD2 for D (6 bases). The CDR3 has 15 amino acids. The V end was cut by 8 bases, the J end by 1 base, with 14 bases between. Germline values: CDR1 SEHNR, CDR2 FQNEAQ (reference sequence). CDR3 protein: CASLPPGLNTGELFF. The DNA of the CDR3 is TGTGCCAGCCTGCCTCCGGGACTGAACACCGGGGAGCTGTTTTTT. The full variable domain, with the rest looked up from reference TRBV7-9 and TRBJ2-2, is DTGVSQNPRHKITKRGQNVTFRCDPISEHNRLYWYRQTLGQGPEFLTYFQNEAQLEKSRLLSDRFSAERPKGSFSTLEIQRTEQGDSAMYLCASLPPGLNTGELFFGEGSRLTVL.

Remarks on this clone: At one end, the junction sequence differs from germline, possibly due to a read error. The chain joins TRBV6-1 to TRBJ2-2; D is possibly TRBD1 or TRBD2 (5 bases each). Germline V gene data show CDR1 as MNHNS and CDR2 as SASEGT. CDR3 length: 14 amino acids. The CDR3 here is CASREGAGTGELFF. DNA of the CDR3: TGTGCCAGCAGAGAAGGGGCGGGCACCGGGGAGCTGTTTTTT.

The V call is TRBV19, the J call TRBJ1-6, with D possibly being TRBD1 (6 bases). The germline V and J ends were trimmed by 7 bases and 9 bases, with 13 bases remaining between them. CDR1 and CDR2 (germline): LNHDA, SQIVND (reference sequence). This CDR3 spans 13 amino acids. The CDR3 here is CASTGQGGSPLHF. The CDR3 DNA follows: TGTGCCAGTACGGGACAAGGGGGTTCACCCCTCCACTTT. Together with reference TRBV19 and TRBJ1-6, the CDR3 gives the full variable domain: DGGITQSPKYLFRKEGQNVTLSCEQNLNHDAMYWYRQDPGQGLRLIYYSQIVNDFQKGDIAEGYSVSREKKESFPLTVTSAQKNPTAFYLCASTGQGGSPLHFGNGTRLTVT.

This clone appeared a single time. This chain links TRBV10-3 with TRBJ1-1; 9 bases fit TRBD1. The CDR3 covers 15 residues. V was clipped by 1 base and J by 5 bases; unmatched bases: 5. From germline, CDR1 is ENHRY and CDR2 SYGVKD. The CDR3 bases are TGTGCCATCAGTGAGTGGACAGGGGTTGGGACTGAAGCTTTCTTT. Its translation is CAISEWTGVGTEAFF.

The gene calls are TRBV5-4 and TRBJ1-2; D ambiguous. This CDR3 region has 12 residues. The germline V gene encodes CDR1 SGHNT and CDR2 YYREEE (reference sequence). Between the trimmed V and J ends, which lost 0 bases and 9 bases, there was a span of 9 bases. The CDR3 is CASSLEGGSYTF. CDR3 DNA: TGTGCCAGCAGCTTGGAGGGAGGTAGCTACACCTTC.

The CDR3 DNA reads as TGTGCCAGCAGCCAAGTGGTATCAGACTACGAGCAGTACTTC. It encodes CASSQVVSDYEQYF. The genes are TRBV4-2 and TRBJ2-7; D remains ambiguous. The V gene lost 1 base and the J gene lost 3 bases, with 10 bases spanning the gap. The CDR3 consists of 14 residues. Germline CDR1 is LGHNA and CDR2 is YNFKEQ.

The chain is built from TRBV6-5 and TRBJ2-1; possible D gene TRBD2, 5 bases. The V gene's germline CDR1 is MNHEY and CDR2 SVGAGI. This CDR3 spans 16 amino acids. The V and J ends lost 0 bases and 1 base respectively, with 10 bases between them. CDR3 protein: CASSYSKLASYNEQFF. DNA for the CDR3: TGTGCCAGCAGTTACTCTAAGCTAGCATCCTACAATGAGCAGTTCTTC.

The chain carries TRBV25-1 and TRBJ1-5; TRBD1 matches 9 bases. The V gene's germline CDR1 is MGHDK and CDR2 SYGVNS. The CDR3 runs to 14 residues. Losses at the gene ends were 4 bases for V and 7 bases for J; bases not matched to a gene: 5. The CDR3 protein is CASSATGGAQPQHF. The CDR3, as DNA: TGTGCCAGCAGTGCCACAGGGGGCGCGCAGCCCCAGCATTTT.

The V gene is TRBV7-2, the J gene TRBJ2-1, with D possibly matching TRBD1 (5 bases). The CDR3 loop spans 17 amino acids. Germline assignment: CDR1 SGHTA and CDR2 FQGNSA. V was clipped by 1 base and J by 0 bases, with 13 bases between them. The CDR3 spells CASSLGWGVDSYNEQFF. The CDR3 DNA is TGTGCCAGCAGCTTAGGGTGGGGCGTAGACTCCTACAATGAGCAGTTCTTC.

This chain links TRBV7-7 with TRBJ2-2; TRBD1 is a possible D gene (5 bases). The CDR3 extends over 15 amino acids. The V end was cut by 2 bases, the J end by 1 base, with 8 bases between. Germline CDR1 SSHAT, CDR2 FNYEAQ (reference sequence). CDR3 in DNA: TGTGCCAGCAGCTTACATCAGGGGAACACCGGGGAGCTGTTTTTT. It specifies CASSLHQGNTGELFF.